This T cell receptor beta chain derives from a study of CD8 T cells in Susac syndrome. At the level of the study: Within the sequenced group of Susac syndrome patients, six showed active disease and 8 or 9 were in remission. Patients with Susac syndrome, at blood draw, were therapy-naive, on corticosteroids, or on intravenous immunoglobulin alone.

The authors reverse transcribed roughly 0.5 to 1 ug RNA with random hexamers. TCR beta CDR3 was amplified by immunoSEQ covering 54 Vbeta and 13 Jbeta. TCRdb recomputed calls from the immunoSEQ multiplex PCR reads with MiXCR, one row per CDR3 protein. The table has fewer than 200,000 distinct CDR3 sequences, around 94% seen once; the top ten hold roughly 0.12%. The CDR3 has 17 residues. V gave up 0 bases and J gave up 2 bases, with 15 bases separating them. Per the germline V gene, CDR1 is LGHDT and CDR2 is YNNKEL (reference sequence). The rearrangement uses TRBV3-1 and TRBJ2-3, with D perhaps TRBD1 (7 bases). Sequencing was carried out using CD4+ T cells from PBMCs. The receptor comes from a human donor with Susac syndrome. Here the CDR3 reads CASSQDWGGQATDTQYF. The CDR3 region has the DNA TGTGCCAGCAGCCAAGATTGGGGAGGACAGGCCACAGATACGCAGTATTTT.